This T cell receptor beta chain was recorded in a study of human T cells and chemical hapten exposure. Background on the study: Sensitizing treatment utilized 2% DPC over an approximately 2 cm by approximately 2 cm portion of upper inner arm skin. It was small differences in pooled library volume that mainly caused per-sample TCR yields to vary. Study-wide points: Compared with pre-sensitization or healthy control sets, expanded TCRs clustered more.

In this sample, this clonotype turned up many times. Antigen unknown. V was pared by 3 bases and J by 5 bases, with 8 bases between. Germline CDR1 and CDR2: LNHDA and SQIVND (reference sequence). The CDR3 contains 13 residues. Study processing details: Across samples, TCR counts had a median of about 92,000 and ranged from roughly 23,224 to 700,000. Each CDR3 protein gets one entry after TCRdb re-called the RACE reads with MiXCR. The V and J calls were not made by the authors but by TCRdb's processing. The profile shows roughly 38,000 distinct CDR3 sequences, 3% to 4% of them singletons. Time point denoted: patch test 1, 2 weeks after DPC sensitization. Treatment meaning: therapeutic diphenylcyclopropenone sensitization with weekly scalp DPC. Total RNA was isolated from whole blood that had not been fractionated.

The receptor's source is a man in his fifties with alopecia areata. Some clones in this sample may be carry-over from other donors' samples. The sequenced sample was whole blood, obtained in connection with sensitization to the hapten diphenylcyclopropenone (DPC). V is TRBV19 and J is TRBJ2-1; D is undetermined. The CDR3 bases are TGTGCCAGTAGTATTTCGATTAACAATGAGCAGTTCTTC. This codes for CASSISINNEQFF.